This T cell receptor (beta chain) was captured in a study of memory CD4+ T cells and cytomegalovirus serostatus. This clone was seen a single time. From germline, CDR1 is SGHRS and CDR2 YFSETQ. The V gene end was trimmed by 1 base and the J gene end by 0 bases; junction bases not matched to a gene: 9. CDR3 length equals 18 residues. Original methodology: After removing out-of-frame reads, 2,204,828 distinct TCRbeta sequences remained. Data came from immunoSEQ multiplex PCR; TCRdb stores just in-frame clones and leaves some out. Clonal size and the V and J genes are those of that table, whereas D and trimming came from the DNA. This table has under 55,000 clones, over 60% appearing once. The sort gate was single viable CD3+CD4+CD8-CD45RO+ cells for memory CD4+ T cells.

The sequence was collected from an adult in good health and CMV-seropositive. V usage is TRBV5-1 and J usage is TRBJ2-4; 8 nucleotides agree with TRBD2. The material sequenced was memory CD4+ T cells from blood. In DNA form, the CDR3 reads TGCGCCAGCAGCTTGAGTGGGCGGGAGGTACCAGCCAAAAACATTCAGTACTTC. Its protein is CASSLSGREVPAKNIQYF.